The TCR beta chain described here comes from a study of OX40 agonist ivuxolimab in advanced cancers. Study at large: Anti-PD-1, anti-PD-L1 or anti-CTLA-4 therapy given earlier was allowed, and over 35% had some. Partial response was recorded in three patients: one hepatocellular carcinoma and two cutaneous melanoma cases.

Findings of the study overall: Normalized T-cell clonal expansion was also low in some nonresponders. With doses of 0.1 to 3.0 mg/kg, CD4+ and CD8+ blood T cells had undergone clonal expansion by week 6.

V gave up 5 bases and J gave up 2 bases, with 12 bases separating them. Germline CDR1 MNHNY, CDR2 SVGAGI (reference sequence). This CDR3 has 15 residues. Repertoires were generated with immunoSEQ multiplex PCR, while TCRdb's copy carries only in-frame clones and drops some. The sample holds approximately 98,000 clones, 85% to 95% seen once. Concerning this clone itself: No antigen is known for it.

The sequence derives from an adult with an advanced solid tumor such as melanoma, head and neck, liver or kidney cancer. Sequencing was performed on CD4+ or CD8+ T cells sorted from blood, taken in a trial of the OX40 agonist ivuxolimab. The chain carries TRBV6-6 and TRBJ2-2; the D is unclear. DNA for the CDR3: TGTGCCAGCAGTGTAGACGGCGGTAACACCGGGGAGCTGTTTTTT. This codes for CASSVDGGNTGELFF.